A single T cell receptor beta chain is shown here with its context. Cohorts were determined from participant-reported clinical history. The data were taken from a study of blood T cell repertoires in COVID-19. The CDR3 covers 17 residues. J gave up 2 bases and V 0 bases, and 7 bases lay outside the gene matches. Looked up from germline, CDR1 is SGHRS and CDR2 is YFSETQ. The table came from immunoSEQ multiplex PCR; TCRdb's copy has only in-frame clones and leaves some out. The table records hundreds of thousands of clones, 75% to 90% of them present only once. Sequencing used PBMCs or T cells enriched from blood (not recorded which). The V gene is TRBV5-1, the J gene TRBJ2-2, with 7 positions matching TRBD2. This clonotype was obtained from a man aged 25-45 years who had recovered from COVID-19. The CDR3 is CASSLVRGIQNTGELFF. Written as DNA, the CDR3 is TGCGCCAGCAGCTTGGTGCGGGGGATTCAAAACACCGGGGAGCTGTTTTTT.